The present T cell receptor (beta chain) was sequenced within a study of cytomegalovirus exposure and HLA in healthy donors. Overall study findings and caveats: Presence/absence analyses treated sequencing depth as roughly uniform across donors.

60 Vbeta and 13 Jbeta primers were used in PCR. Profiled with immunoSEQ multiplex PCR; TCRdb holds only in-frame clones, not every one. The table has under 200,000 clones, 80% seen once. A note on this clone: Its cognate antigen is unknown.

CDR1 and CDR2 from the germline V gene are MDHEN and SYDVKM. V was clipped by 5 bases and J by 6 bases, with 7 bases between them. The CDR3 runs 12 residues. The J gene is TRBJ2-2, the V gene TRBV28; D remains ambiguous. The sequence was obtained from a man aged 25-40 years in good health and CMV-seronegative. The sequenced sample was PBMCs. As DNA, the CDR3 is TGTGCCAGCAGTACCCCGGCCGGGGAGCTGTTTTTT. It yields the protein CASSTPAGELFF.